These 30 T cell receptor beta chains share one sample of origin, sequenced in a study of Ad26.COV2.S vaccination and SARS-CoV-2 variants. Sequenced by immunoSEQ multiplex PCR; TCRdb stores in-frame clones only, minus some. The sample comprises approximately 500,000 clones, around nine tenths of which are singletons, and 9.5% to 15% rests with the top ten. The treatment here: approximately 18 received Ad26.COV2.S at low or high dose, single or two shots; 5 received placebo; per-sample allocation not given. Specimen acquisition occurred on day 63 following the initial vaccine or placebo injection. The sample here was peripheral blood, taken in a trial of Ad26.COV2.S vaccine versus placebo. All receptors derive from a person between 18 and 65 years old who received the Ad26.COV2.S COVID-19 vaccine or a placebo.

The chain carries TRBV3-1 (or the pseudogene TRBV3-2) and TRBJ1-6; D call uncertain. Trimming removed 4 bases at V and 7 bases at J, with 20 bases between. Looked up from germline, CDR1 is LGHDT and CDR2 is YNNKEL (reference sequence). This CDR3 has 17 amino acids. The CDR3 spells CASSPTGVLSKNSPLHF. In DNA form, the CDR3 reads TGTGCCAGCAGCCCTACCGGGGTCTTATCAAAGAATTCACCCCTCCACTTT.

The chain couples TRBV7-2 to TRBJ1-2; 9 nucleotides match TRBD1. Germline CDR1 is SGHTA and CDR2 is FQGNSA. V shed 5 bases and J 4 bases; nucleotides not matched to a gene: 8. The length of the CDR3 is 15 residues. CDR3: CASSPGDRAIYGYTF. CDR3 coding DNA: TGTGCCAGCAGCCCGGGGGACAGGGCTATCTATGGCTACACCTTC.

This clone has only a few counts. The rearrangement links TRBV28 to TRBJ2-7, with no clear D. The CDR3 extends over 12 amino acids. The germline V and J ends were trimmed by 5 bases and 6 bases, with 11 bases remaining between them. Germline loops: CDR1 MDHEN, CDR2 SYDVKM. CDR3 in amino acids: CASSLGPAEQYF. The CDR3 DNA sequence: TGTGCCAGCAGTCTAGGACCCGCCGAGCAGTACTTC.

The chain combines TRBV11-2 with TRBJ1-2, with D possibly TRBD1 on 6 matching bases. The germline V and J ends were trimmed by 1 base and 8 bases, with 11 bases remaining between them. The CDR3 loop spans 13 amino acids. Germline CDR1 and CDR2: SGHAT and FQNNGV. The CDR3 here is CASSLVSGGGYTF. The CDR3 nucleotides are TGTGCCAGCAGCTTAGTTTCCGGGGGCGGCTACACCTTC.

The chain is built from TRBV19 and TRBJ1-1; perhaps TRBD1 as D (5 bases). The CDR3 runs 16 residues. The V gene's germline CDR1 is LNHDA and CDR2 SQIVND (reference sequence). V lost 7 bases, J lost 5 bases, and 23 bases lay in between. The CDR3 sequence: CASIKGRGSTWTEAFF. Written as DNA, the CDR3 is TGTGCCAGTATCAAGGGGAGGGGATCCACTTGGACTGAAGCTTTCTTT.

The J gene is TRBJ1-1, the V gene TRBV6-5; tentatively, D is TRBD1 (5 bases). There are 13 residues in the CDR3. Germline CDR1 and CDR2: MNHEY and SVGAGI. V was clipped by 6 bases and J by 5 bases, with 13 bases between them. The CDR3 DNA reads TGTGCCAGCAGGGACACAAGCGGGACTGAAGCTTTCTTT. Its translation: CASRDTSGTEAFF.

The chain links TRBV4-2 to TRBJ2-4, with a weak D call TRBD1 (5 bases). CDR3 length: 14 residues. Trimming stripped 0 bases from V and 8 bases from J, with 11 bases between. Germline CDR1 LGHNA, CDR2 YNFKEQ. CDR3 nucleotide sequence: TGTGCCAGCAGCCAAGACAAGGGGTCTCACATTCAGTACTTC. The encoded protein is CASSQDKGSHIQYF.

This chain connects TRBV5-4 to TRBJ2-7; D not resolved. Germline lookup yields CDR1 SGHNT and CDR2 YYREEE (reference sequence). Trimming removed 0 bases at V and 0 bases at J, with 4 bases between. The CDR3 runs 13 residues. The CDR3 protein is CASSLGHSYEQYF. The CDR3 DNA follows: TGTGCCAGCAGCTTGGGACACTCCTACGAGCAGTACTTC.

The table lists this clone with a count of one. V is TRBV2 and J is TRBJ1-2; D is ambiguous. Germline CDR1 SNHLY, CDR2 FYNNEI. V shed 4 bases and J shed 6 bases, with 15 bases lying between them. The CDR3 length is 14 residues. The CDR3 sequence: CASSVLETYNGYTF. As DNA, the CDR3 is TGTGCCAGCAGTGTTCTCGAGACATACAATGGCTACACCTTC. Full variable domain (rest looked up from reference TRBV2 and TRBJ1-2): EPEVTQTPSHQVTQMGQEVILRCVPISNHLYFYWYRQILGQKVEFLVSFYNNEISEKSEIFDDQFSVERPDGSNFTLKIRSTKLEDSAMYFCASSVLETYNGYTFGSGTRLTVV.

The gene calls are TRBV19 and TRBJ2-7; D is perhaps TRBD1 (6 bases). Trimming cost V 2 bases and J 0 bases, with 14 bases left between them. The CDR3 covers 16 residues. Germline values: CDR1 LNHDA, CDR2 SQIVND (reference sequence). CDR3 protein: CASSISVGGSSYEQYF. CDR3 bases: TGTGCCAGTAGTATAAGCGTAGGGGGAAGCTCCTACGAGCAGTACTTC.

J is TRBJ2-1 and V is TRBV19; 11 nucleotides align to TRBD2. Germline-derived CDR1 and CDR2 are LNHDA and SQIVND (reference sequence). The CDR3 spans 14 residues. V was pared by 3 bases and J by 10 bases, with 5 bases of the junction left unmatched. CDR3 amino acids: CASSMGLAGGEQFF. In nucleotides, the CDR3 is TGTGCCAGTAGTATGGGGCTAGCGGGAGGAGAGCAGTTCTTC.

The V gene is TRBV6-2 or TRBV6-3, the J gene TRBJ1-2, with a weak D call TRBD1 (6 bases). Germline assignment: CDR1 MNHEY and CDR2 SVGEGT. The CDR3 contains 14 residues. Trimming took off 4 bases at V and 5 bases at J, with 14 bases between the two ends. The CDR3 spells CASSFGQLVYGYTF. The CDR3 coding sequence is TGTGCCAGCAGTTTCGGACAGCTTGTTTATGGCTACACCTTC.

The chain couples TRBV6-5 to TRBJ2-5; a weak D match, TRBD2 (5 bases). Germline loops: CDR1 MNHEY, CDR2 SVGAGI. V shed 7 bases and J shed 1 base, with 10 bases lying between them. This CDR3 is built from 13 residues. The CDR3 bases are TGTGCCAGCAAGACTATCGCCCAAGAGACCCAGTACTTC. Protein sequence: CASKTIAQETQYF.

The rearrangement joins TRBV2 to TRBJ2-5, with TRBD1 identical over 7 bases. CDR1 is SNHLY, CDR2 FYNNEI, per germline. The CDR3 consists of 11 residues. V was pared by 7 bases and J by 5 bases, with 1 base of the junction left unmatched. The CDR3 DNA follows: TGTGCCAGCACCAGGGGGGAGACCCAGTACTTC. Its translation is CASTRGETQYF.

The chain has TRBV20-1 and TRBJ1-2; D unclear. The germline gives CDR1 DFQATT, CDR2 SNEGSKA (reference sequence). The CDR3 contains 14 residues. Between the trimmed V and J ends, which lost 3 bases and 0 bases, there was a span of 11 bases. The CDR3 DNA reads TGCAGTGCTAGTATCGACAAAGCTAACTATGGCTACACCTTC. The encoded protein is CSASIDKANYGYTF.

The chain recombines TRBV18 with TRBJ2-7; D ambiguous. Germline V CDR1 and CDR2: KGHSH, LQKENI. Trimming took 3 bases from V and 5 from J, leaving 11 bases between them. This CDR3 comprises 13 residues. The CDR3 DNA reads TGTGCCAGCTCACCGGAAGGGATCCACGAGCAGTACTTC. This encodes CASSPEGIHEQYF.

This clone appeared a single time. Other nucleotide sequences in the sample specify the same CDR3. The rearrangement uses TRBV7-3 and TRBJ2-1, with 7 bases fitting TRBD2. This CDR3 spans 15 amino acids. From germline, CDR1 is SGHTA and CDR2 FQGTGA. After removal of 2 bases from V and 1 base from J, the junction contained 2 bases not matched to a gene. The CDR3 reads CASSLSGGSYNEQFF. DNA for the CDR3: TGTGCCAGCAGCTTATCGGGGGGTTCCTACAATGAGCAGTTCTTC.

V and J are TRBV7-9 and TRBJ2-7, with a tentative D call TRBD1 (6 bases). Deletions cut 1 base from V and 2 bases from J, with 15 bases between. This CDR3 has 16 residues. CDR1 SEHNR and CDR2 FQNEAQ come from the germline V gene (reference sequence). The CDR3 spells CASSLGWGRITYEQYF. CDR3 coding DNA: TGTGCCAGCAGCTTAGGTTGGGGGCGGATCACCTACGAGCAGTACTTC. The full variable domain, rest sourced from reference TRBV7-9 and TRBJ2-7, is DTGVSQNPRHKITKRGQNVTFRCDPISEHNRLYWYRQTLGQGPEFLTYFQNEAQLEKSRLLSDRFSAERPKGSFSTLEIQRTEQGDSAMYLCASSLGWGRITYEQYFGPGTRLTVT.

This chain links TRBV6-5 with TRBJ1-1; D remains ambiguous. Trimming took off 2 bases at V and 7 bases at J, with 5 bases between the two ends. The CDR3 contains 11 residues. Germline assignment: CDR1 MNHEY and CDR2 SVGAGI. In nucleotides, the CDR3 is TGTGCCAGCAGTTACGGGTATGAAGCTTTCTTT. Protein: CASSYGYEAFF.

On this clone: One junction end does not reproduce the germline sequence, and a read error may be involved. The V gene is TRBV7-7, the J gene TRBJ2-2; the D gene is possibly TRBD2 (6 bases). This CDR3 is 17 amino acids long. Germline lookup yields CDR1 SSHAT and CDR2 FNYEAQ (reference sequence). The CDR3 reads CASSLEAGHGATGELFF. CDR3 DNA: TGTGCTAGCAGCTTAGAAGCGGGCCATGGGGCTACCGGGGAGCTGTTTTTT. The full variable domain, rest sourced from reference TRBV7-7 and TRBJ2-2, is GAGVSQSPRYKVTKRGQDVTLRCDPISSHATLYWYQQALGQGPEFLTYFNYEAQPDKSGLPSDRFSAERPEGSISTLTIQRTEQRDSAMYRCASSLEAGHGATGELFFGEGSRLTVL.

J is TRBJ2-7 and V is TRBV6-2 or TRBV6-3, with TRBD2 matching over 11 bases. Losses at the gene ends were 4 bases for V and 3 bases for J; bases not matched to a gene: 8. Germline V gives CDR1 MNHEY, CDR2 SVGEGT. This CDR3 has 16 residues. Here the CDR3 reads CASSSPRTSGRYEQYF. CDR3 coding DNA: TGTGCCAGCAGTTCCCCGCGGACTAGCGGGCGCTACGAGCAGTACTTC.

The chain couples TRBV28 to TRBJ2-7, with a tentative D call TRBD2 (5 bases). The CDR3 runs to 14 residues. Trimming removed 3 bases from V and 2 bases from J, with 11 bases in between. CDR1 and CDR2 (germline): MDHEN, SYDVKM. The CDR3 nucleotides are TGTGCCAGCAGTTTGACTCGGAGGCCCTACGAGCAGTACTTC. Its translation is CASSLTRRPYEQYF.

This clone has a handful of counts. CDR3 nucleotide sequence: TGTGCCAGCAGCTTGGACCCAGCGGCGACCTACGAGCAGTACTTC. Residues: CASSLDPAATYEQYF. The chain combines TRBV5-4 with TRBJ2-7, with D perhaps TRBD2 (5 bases). V lost 0 bases, J lost 2 bases, and 12 bases lay in between. The length of the CDR3 is 15 residues. CDR1 and CDR2 from the germline V gene are SGHNT and YYREEE (reference sequence).

The chain has TRBV28 and TRBJ2-3; D remains unclear. The ends were cut back, 5 bases at V and 1 base at J, with 13 bases in the middle. This CDR3 region has 15 residues. Germline CDR1 MDHEN, CDR2 SYDVKM. CDR3 in amino acids: CASSPTVFRTDTQYF. For the CDR3, the DNA is TGTGCCAGCAGTCCTACGGTATTTCGCACAGATACGCAGTATTTT.

The chain links TRBV28 to TRBJ2-5; D remains ambiguous. Deletions cut 8 bases from V and 4 bases from J, with 11 bases between. The V gene's germline CDR1 is MDHEN and CDR2 SYDVKM. CDR3 length: 12 amino acids. CDR3 region: CASGPLAETQYF. The CDR3 DNA sequence: TGTGCCAGCGGACCCCTTGCAGAGACCCAGTACTTC.

This clone has a single count. The chain combines TRBV2 with TRBJ1-1; D is undetermined. CDR3 length equals 14 residues. Germline assignment: CDR1 SNHLY and CDR2 FYNNEI. V was shortened by 3 bases and J by 5 bases, with 13 bases between the two germline ends. CDR3 sequence reads: CASSDRLSGTEAFF. The CDR3, as DNA: TGTGCCAGCAGTGACCGGTTGTCGGGGACTGAAGCTTTCTTT.

The chain couples TRBV5-3 to TRBJ2-7; possible D gene TRBD2, 5 bases. TRBV5-3 qualifies as an ORF whose function is uncertain. V gave up 0 bases and J gave up 0 bases, with 16 bases separating them. This CDR3 is built from 17 residues. The CDR3 coding sequence is TGTGCCAGAAGCTTGGCAGCCGACTCAACTAGCTCCTACGAGCAGTACTTC. It translates to CARSLAADSTSSYEQYF.

The chain uses TRBV19 and TRBJ1-2; TRBD1 might be the D (6 bases). The germline gives CDR1 LNHDA, CDR2 SQIVND (reference sequence). CDR3 length equals 15 residues. V was clipped by 6 bases and J by 4 bases, with 18 bases between them. CDR3 amino acids: CASRTNREVSYGYTF. CDR3 in DNA: TGTGCCAGTAGGACCAACAGGGAAGTGAGCTATGGCTACACCTTC.

This clone was seen a single time. The V and J genes are TRBV25-1 and TRBJ1-2; D possibly corresponds to TRBD1 (6 bases). The CDR3 is made up of 15 amino acids. Germline V gene data show CDR1 as MGHDK and CDR2 as SYGVNS. Trimming removed 3 bases at V and 2 bases at J, with 13 bases between. The CDR3 region has the DNA TGTGCCAGCAGTGACCCAGCGACAGGAAACTATGGCTACACCTTC. As protein: CASSDPATGNYGYTF.

Concerning this clone: The same CDR3 is also encoded by other DNA sequences in this sample. J is TRBJ1-6 and V is TRBV30; D uncertain. Germline V gene data show CDR1 as GTSNPN and CDR2 as SVGIG (reference sequence). V was trimmed by 3 bases and J by 9 bases, leaving 9 bases between them. The CDR3 length is 12 residues. The CDR3 protein is CAWSPGSSPLHF. Written as DNA, the CDR3 is TGTGCCTGGAGCCCCGGGAGTTCACCCCTCCACTTT.